The clone carrying this TCR beta chain showed up many times. Its antigen is unknown. This record belongs to a study of PD-L1 blockade in urothelial cancer. Whole-study context: Patients started atezolizumab around 2014, 1,200 mg intravenously every 3 weeks. Study results and caveats: Blood TCR clonality below the median before treatment was a predictor of better survival.

The CDR3 runs to 16 residues. The germline V gene encodes CDR1 MRHNA and CDR2 SNTAGT. The V end lost 2 bases, the J end lost 0 bases, and 11 bases lay between the germline ends. Time point of the sample: pretreatment peripheral blood. Every PCR got spiked synthetic TCR analog templates. Produced via immunoSEQ multiplex PCR; TCRdb's table is partial and in-frame only. The profile shows 30,000 to 40,000 clones, around 85% of them singletons. The source was PBMCs, collected around atezolizumab (anti-PD-L1) treatment. The gene calls are TRBV6-4 and TRBJ2-1, with D maybe TRBD2 (5 bases). The receptor was derived from a man older than 75 with urothelial cancer. CDR3: CASSDTTRSSYNEQFF. In nucleotides, the CDR3 is TGTGCCAGCAGTGACACCACTAGGAGCTCCTACAATGAGCAGTTCTTC.